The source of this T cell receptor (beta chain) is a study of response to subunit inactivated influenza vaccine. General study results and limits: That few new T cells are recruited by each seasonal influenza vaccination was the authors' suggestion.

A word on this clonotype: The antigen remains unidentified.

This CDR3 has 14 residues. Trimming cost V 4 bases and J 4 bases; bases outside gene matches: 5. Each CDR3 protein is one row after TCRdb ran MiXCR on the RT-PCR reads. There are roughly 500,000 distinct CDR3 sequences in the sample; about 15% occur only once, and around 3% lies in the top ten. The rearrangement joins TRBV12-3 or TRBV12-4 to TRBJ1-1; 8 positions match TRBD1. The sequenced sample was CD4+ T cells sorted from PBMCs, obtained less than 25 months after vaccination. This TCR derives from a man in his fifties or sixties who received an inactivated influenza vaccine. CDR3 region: CASSSDRATTEAFF. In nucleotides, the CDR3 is TGTGCCAGCAGTTCGGACAGGGCTACCACTGAAGCTTTCTTT.